This TCR beta chain was documented in a study of molecular identifiers for immune sequencing clone quantification. CD8+CD4-CCR7+CD45RA+ cells were sorted as naive CD8 T cells. The CDR3 length is 15 residues. Looked up from germline, CDR1 is DFQATT and CDR2 is SNEGSKA (reference sequence). V lost 0 bases and J lost 2, with 14 bases in between. In this sample, this clonotype turned up a few times. Listed TCR primers, together with previously described methods, were used for the bulk TCR libraries. MiXCR, run by TCRdb on the PCR reads, gives a single entry per CDR3 protein. The data contain roughly 300,000 distinct CDR3 sequences, roughly 24% of them singletons.

The sequenced material came from naive CD8+ T cells from blood, with Jurkat cell RNA spiked in. As for subset: FACS-sorted CD8+CD4-CCR7+CD45RA+ naive T cells. This receptor was identified in a human donor in good health. Some libraries in this study had Jurkat cell RNA spiked in. The chain recombines TRBV20-1 with TRBJ2-7; tentative D call: TRBD1 (5 bases). DNA for the CDR3: TGCAGTGCTAGAGACCCCCGGACACCTGCCTACGAGCAGTACTTC. The encoded protein is CSARDPRTPAYEQYF.